Listed below are T cell receptor beta chains from one sample, sequenced in a study of T cell responses to AZD1222 COVID-19 vaccine. Only in-frame clones appear in the TCRdb table, and some are missing; sequencing was by immunoSEQ multiplex PCR. The sample consists of 200,000 or so clones, around 92% of them appearing once. Sequenced here: peripheral blood, sampled on day 0 of AZD1222 vaccination. Receptor source: an adult in good health. Both conserved end residues are part of each CDR3. D genes are given only for firm matches.

>.|TRBV18
CASSPGTLNQPQHF
>.|TRBV21-1
CASSKTSSPRGVGYTF
>.|TRBV27
CASSLSIGQGSKNIQYF
>.|TRBV7-2
CASSPTRGQGSNQPQHF
>.|TRBV6-1
CASSDTSEDRSYEQYF
>.|TRBV7-9
CASSFGALVGVDTQYF
>.|TRBV29-1
CSVWGKGEAFF
>TRBD1|TRBV6-5
CASGDRGYYDTQYF
>.|TRBV19
CASSPPGGGQAFF
>.|TRBV29-1
CSVEQGWGEKLFF
>TRBD1|TRBV12-3/TRBV12-4
CASSWGQTYGYTF
>TRBD2|TRBV10-1
CASNSGTSGYNEQFF
>.|TRBV9
CASSTEGDIQYF
>.|TRBV6-2/TRBV6-3
CASSTGRVGEAFF
>TRBD1|TRBV9
CASSTRDRVLPTEAFF
>TRBD2|TRBV7-2
CASEGDYAQDTQYF
>.|TRBV2
CASKSTYEQYF
>.|TRBV4-1
CASSQPAEGNYGYTF
>.|TRBV7-2
CASSINEKLFF
>.|TRBV12-3/TRBV12-4
CASSSVLHTEAFF
>.|TRBV5-4
CASSLEWGGNTEAFF
>TRBD2|TRBV7-2
CASSLLKLAGTDTQYF
>.|TRBV7-9
CAISRLGDGEQFF
>.|TRBV2
CASKYREGDQPQHF